These 27 T cell receptor beta chains came from one sample sequenced in a study of T-cell reconstitution after alpha-beta-depleted transplantation in children. Molecular barcoding with unique molecular identifiers was used for the TCRbeta library. TCRdb reprocessed the PCR reads via MiXCR and lists one record per CDR3 protein. Among about 600,000 distinct CDR3 sequences listed, under 12% were seen once. Sequencing was performed on PBMCs from the stem cell graft donor, taken from the stem cell graft. The source is a human donor who donated a stem cell graft to a child with acute myeloid leukemia.

The chain is built from TRBV6-2 or TRBV6-3 and TRBJ2-2; 9 bases match TRBD1. CDR1 MNHEY and CDR2 SVGEGT come from the germline V gene. V gave up 4 bases and J gave up 2 bases; unmatched junction bases: 2. The length of the CDR3 is 15 residues. The CDR3: CASSWTGDNTGELFF. The CDR3 coding sequence is TGTGCCAGCAGTTGGACAGGGGACAACACCGGGGAGCTGTTTTTT.

In DNA, the CDR3 is TGTGCCAGCTCACCACCCGGGACAGGCAAGAACGGGGTTAAGGCCCAGCATTTT. Amino acid sequence: CASSPPGTGKNGVKAQHF. The chain links TRBV18 to TRBJ1-5; 8 bases agree with TRBD1. Trimming cost V 0 bases and J 11 bases; bases outside gene matches: 18. This CDR3 has 18 residues. CDR1 is KGHSH, CDR2 LQKENI, per germline.

This clonotype was counted ten times or more. This chain joins TRBV20-1 and TRBJ2-7; TRBD1 matches 8 bases. Per germline, CDR1 DFQATT and CDR2 SNEGSKA (reference sequence). CDR3 length equals 14 residues. J lost 0 bases, V lost 4 bases, and 5 bases had no gene match. CDR3 in DNA: TGCAGTGCTATTTCAGGGGGCAACTCCTACGAGCAGTACTTC. This translates into CSAISGGNSYEQYF.

A word on this clonotype: A single base separates this from a much larger clone, so it may be a read error. The CDR3 carries no conserved terminal phenylalanine or tryptophan, so it likely arises from a read error. The DNA for the CDR3 is TGTGCCAGCAGTTTACACAGGGGAAGCGCCGGGGAGCTGTTTATT. Protein product: CASSLHRGSAGELFI. The chain is built from TRBV6-5 and TRBJ2-2, with TRBD1 matching over 7 bases. CDR3 length: 15 residues. CDR1 is MNHEY and CDR2 is SVGAGI in the germline V gene. The ends lost 4 bases at V and 6 bases at J; junction bases unmatched: 8.

This clonotype was detected ten times or more. J is TRBJ2-7 and V is TRBV4-3, with a weak D call TRBD2 (5 bases). The CDR3 is 15 amino acids. V dropped 5 bases and J dropped 5 bases, with 19 bases sitting between them. CDR1 LGHNA and CDR2 YSLEER come from the germline V gene. In DNA, the CDR3 is TGCGCCAGCAGCATAGACAAGGGAACGGGGAACGAGCAGTACTTC. Translation gives CASSIDKGTGNEQYF.

This clonotype was detected many times. The rearrangement links TRBV29-1 to TRBJ2-7; TRBD1 matches 10 bases. The V gene's germline CDR1 is SQVTM and CDR2 ANQGSEA. V was clipped by 3 bases and J by 5 bases; unmatched bases: 7. The CDR3 contains 14 residues. In DNA, the CDR3 is TGCAGCGTTGATGGGGACAGGGGCGAACACGAGCAGTACTTC. Translated: CSVDGDRGEHEQYF.

The table lists this clonotype with a few counts. J is TRBJ2-1 and V is TRBV9, with 7 bases identical to TRBD2. The CDR3 contains 14 residues. Germline V CDR1 and CDR2: SGDLS, YYNGEE. V lost 0 bases to trimming and J lost 9 bases; unmatched junction nucleotides: 6. The CDR3 reads CASSVGGRVPEQFF. DNA of the CDR3: TGTGCCAGCAGCGTAGGTGGGAGGGTACCTGAGCAGTTCTTC.

This clonotype was recorded many times. This chain's CDR3 is CASSQVDETQYF. The DNA of the CDR3 is TGTGCCAGCAGCCAAGTTGACGAGACCCAGTACTTC. The chain couples TRBV3-1 to TRBJ2-5; D gene uncertain. Germline CDR1 reads LGHDT; CDR2 reads YNNKEL (reference sequence). V lost 1 base, J lost 5 bases, and 5 bases lay in between. This CDR3 has 12 residues.

This clonotype appeared many times. The V and J genes are TRBV7-8 and TRBJ2-7; possible D gene TRBD2, 6 bases. The germline gives CDR1 SGHVS, CDR2 FQNEAQ. With 5 bases removed from V and 1 base from J, the gap between germline ends came to 18 bases. The CDR3 loop spans 16 amino acids. The CDR3 nucleotides are TGTGCCAGCAGCCTCGCAACAGGACTACAATCCTACGAGCAGTACTTC. This translates into CASSLATGLQSYEQYF.

The CDR3: CASSFRDEKLFF. The DNA for the CDR3 is TGTGCCAGCAGTTTCCGTGATGAAAAACTGTTTTTT. The rearrangement uses TRBV12-3 or TRBV12-4 and TRBJ1-4, with D unresolved. CDR3 size: 12 residues. V lost 3 bases, J lost 6 bases, and 5 bases lay in between.

With respect to this clonotype: A much larger clone is a single base away; this may be a read error. This chain uses TRBV28 with TRBJ2-5; 9 bases map to TRBD2. The CDR3 sequence is 13 residues long. The ends lost 6 bases at V and 6 bases at J; junction bases unmatched: 5. CDR1 is MDHEN, CDR2 SYDVKM, per germline. CDR3 sequence (DNA): TGTGCCAGCAGCGATAGCGGGAGCAAGACCCAGTACTTC. Encoded protein: CASSDSGSKTQYF.

This clonotype turned up a few times. The V call is TRBV30, the J call TRBJ2-7, with a weak D call TRBD2 (5 bases). CDR3 length: 14 amino acids. V lost 0 bases to trimming and J lost 1 base, with 10 bases between them. Germline CDR1 and CDR2: GTSNPN and SVGIG (reference sequence). Here the CDR3 reads CAWSVGSGSYEQYF. Written as DNA, the CDR3 is TGTGCCTGGAGTGTGGGTTCGGGGTCCTACGAGCAGTACTTC.

This clonotype has more than one count but fewer than ten. This chain links TRBV5-1 with TRBJ2-6, with D unclear. Germline CDR1 is SGHRS and CDR2 is YFSETQ. Trimming took 5 bases from V and 0 from J, leaving 9 bases between them. The CDR3 covers 15 residues. The DNA for the CDR3 is TGCGCCAGCAGGCTTCTCCCCTCTGGGGCCAACGTCCTGACTTTC. Its protein product is CASRLLPSGANVLTF.

The V call is TRBV20-1, the J call TRBJ2-3; 7 bases fit TRBD2. This CDR3 has 15 amino acids. Germline assignment: CDR1 DFQATT and CDR2 SNEGSKA (reference sequence). The V gene end was trimmed by 4 bases and the J gene end by 1 base; junction bases not matched to a gene: 8. The CDR3 DNA reads as TGCAGTGCTACACCAGCGGGACTTGGCACAGATACGCAGTATTTT. It encodes CSATPAGLGTDTQYF.

The sample holds many counts of this clonotype. The rearrangement uses TRBV12-3 or TRBV12-4 and TRBJ2-2; tentative D call: TRBD1 (6 bases). Trimming took off 6 bases at V and 6 bases at J, with 20 bases between the two ends. The CDR3 is 16 residues long. CDR3 sequence (DNA): TGTGCCAGCAGCCCCATGGCCGGACAGTTTTCCGGGGAGCTGTTTTTT. Translating gives CASSPMAGQFSGELFF.

This clonotype has more than one count but fewer than ten. In nucleotides, the CDR3 is TGTGCCAGCAGCCCGTCCGGGAGTTCGGGGACCGGGGAGCTGTTTTTT. As protein: CASSPSGSSGTGELFF. The rearrangement links TRBV7-3 to TRBJ2-2; possibly TRBD2 for D (6 bases). From germline, CDR1 is SGHTA and CDR2 FQGTGA. CDR3 length equals 16 residues. V lost 5 bases to trimming and J lost 5 bases, with 18 bases between them.

This clonotype was counted ten times or more. The genes are TRBV28 and TRBJ2-7; D is undetermined. The germline gives CDR1 MDHEN, CDR2 SYDVKM. The CDR3 loop spans 12 amino acids. The ends were cut back, 2 bases at V and 3 bases at J, with 5 bases in the middle. The CDR3 loop reads CASSLGFYEQYF. In nucleotides, the CDR3 is TGTGCCAGCAGTTTAGGATTCTACGAGCAGTACTTC.

V and J are TRBV11-2 and TRBJ2-7; a possible D gene is TRBD1 (6 bases). Germline V gene data show CDR1 as SGHAT and CDR2 as FQNNGV. CDR3 length: 15 residues. Trimming removed 7 bases at V and 3 bases at J, with 19 bases between. The CDR3 nucleotides are TGTGCCAGCATCCCGGGGACAAGTCAATTCTACGAGCAGTACTTC. This codes for CASIPGTSQFYEQYF.

This clonotype occurred a few times. The chain has TRBV21-1 and TRBJ2-7; the table assigns TRBD2, which was not confirmed against the DNA. TRBV21-1 is listed as a pseudogene. The CDR3 contains 17 residues. CDR3 sequence reads: CASSKGTSGDLINEQYF. The CDR3 nucleotides are TGTGCCAGCAGCAAAGGAACTAGCGGGGATCTTATAAACGAGCAGTACTTC.

This clonotype occurred many times. The V and J genes are TRBV28 and TRBJ2-1; possibly TRBD1 for D (5 bases). V lost 6 bases to trimming and J lost 7 bases, with 10 bases between them. CDR3 size: 12 residues. Germline CDR1 is MDHEN and CDR2 is SYDVKM. This CDR3 reads CASRGLGNEQFF. CDR3 in DNA: TGTGCCAGCAGGGGGCTGGGGAATGAGCAGTTCTTC.

In its sample, this clonotype was seen a few times. CDR3 protein: CASSLGGNSGTPYEQYF. The CDR3 DNA is TGCGCCAGCAGCTTGGGGGGTAATAGCGGGACTCCCTACGAGCAGTACTTC. This rearrangement joins TRBV5-1 to TRBJ2-7; 8 nucleotides agree with TRBD2. This CDR3 contains 17 residues. Germline trimming cut 0 bases from V and 2 bases from J; bases unmatched to any gene: 10. From germline, CDR1 is SGHRS and CDR2 YFSETQ.

This clonotype was detected a few times. The rearrangement joins TRBV11-2 to TRBJ2-2; 10 bases fit TRBD2. Germline values: CDR1 SGHAT, CDR2 FQNNGV. Unmatched junction bases numbered 8, after V lost 0 bases and J lost 7 bases. This CDR3 has 17 residues. The CDR3 DNA sequence: TGTGCCAGCAGCTTAGATTCGAGCGGGAGGGCCGGCGGGGAGCTGTTTTTT. Residues: CASSLDSSGRAGGELFF.

The genes are TRBV11-2 and TRBJ2-1; D perhaps matches TRBD2 (6 bases). Germline CDR1 reads SGHAT; CDR2 reads FQNNGV. The germline V and J ends were trimmed by 3 bases and 9 bases, with 21 bases remaining between them. CDR3 length: 16 amino acids. This CDR3 reads CASSFPTDYLGREQFF. CDR3 in DNA: TGTGCCAGCAGCTTCCCCACGGACTATTTGGGTCGTGAGCAGTTCTTC.

The V call is TRBV12-3 or TRBV12-4, the J call TRBJ2-7; no clear D gene. The CDR3 length is 13 residues. V lost 1 base, J lost 4 bases, and 8 bases lay in between. CDR3 region: CASSLDPGYEQYF. The CDR3 DNA reads as TGTGCCAGCAGTTTAGACCCAGGATACGAGCAGTACTTC.

This clonotype has ten or more counts. V is TRBV7-8 and J is TRBJ2-3; D is possibly TRBD2 (6 bases). From germline, CDR1 is SGHVS and CDR2 FQNEAQ. The CDR3 covers 13 residues. V gave up 6 bases and J gave up 4 bases, with 11 bases separating them. For the CDR3, the DNA is TGTGCCAGCAGTACTAGCTCCGCAGATACGCAGTATTTT. Residues: CASSTSSADTQYF.

This chain uses TRBV4-3 with TRBJ2-7; no definite D call. Trimming shortened V by 0 bases and J by 1 base, and 10 bases separated the two germline ends. CDR3 size: 15 residues. Per the germline V gene, CDR1 is LGHNA and CDR2 is YSLEER. CDR3 sequence: CASSQEKTESYEQYF. The CDR3 DNA sequence: TGCGCCAGCAGCCAAGAAAAGACCGAATCCTACGAGCAGTACTTC.

This clonotype was seen a few times. The chain recombines TRBV10-3 with TRBJ1-5; possibly TRBD1 for D (6 bases). In germline, CDR1 is ENHRY, CDR2 SYGVKD. Between the trimmed V and J ends, which lost 3 bases and 3 bases, there was a span of 9 bases. The CDR3 is made up of 14 amino acids. CDR3 nucleotide sequence: TGTGCCATCAGTGACGGACAGAACAATCAGCCCCAGCATTTT. Translated: CAISDGQNNQPQHF.